This T cell receptor beta chain appears in the sequencing data of a study of T-cell memory formation after mild COVID-19 (TCRdb year 2021). With regard to the full study: TCR sequence clusters from the two donors were found to be largely donor specific. In a couple of donors, T-cell clones that expanded and contracted after mild COVID-19 were tracked by sequencing TCRalpha and TCRbeta repertoires over time. Two young, previously healthy adult volunteers made up the cohort, one male and one female.

On the study overall, not on this receptor specifically: Some responding clones were detected in pre-infection memory, suggesting pre-existing cross-reactive memory T cells joined the SARS-CoV-2 response. SARS-CoV-2 specificity was not confirmed for the second-wave clones peaking on day 37. Contracting CD4+ clones were found mainly in CM and EM memory subsets, while CD8+ clones were enriched in EMRA. The study included only a couple of mild cases, and larger cohorts that include severe cases with pre-infection samples were judged to be necessary. Clones that contracted from day 15 to 85 showed balanced CD4/CD8 phenotypes, whereas a second wave of clones that expanded from day 15 to 37 leaned towards CD4+.

Ficoll-Paque density gradient centrifugation was used to isolate PBMCs. This clonotype was observed many times. Its antigen remains undetermined. There are no base qualities to consult, and no much larger clone falls within one base. The instrument given in TCRdb is Illumina NovaSeq 6000. TCRalpha and TCRbeta cDNA libraries were constructed by 5'RACE with constant-segment primers, with sample barcodes and unique molecular identifiers being introduced. Trizol reagent was used to extract RNA from every sample. Library amplification was performed in two PCR steps, and a second sample barcode and Illumina TruSeq adapters were introduced in the second step. The libraries were sequenced on an Illumina NovaSeq using 2 x 150 bp paired-end reads. The study's own analysis went as follows. Reads were demultiplexed and collapsed into UMI-guided consensus sequences with migec v1.2.7. With mixcr v2.1.11, UMI consensuses were aligned to TRA and TRB V and J templates and assembled into clonotypes. Expanded or contracted clonotypes were those called significant by both edgeR and NoisET, with noise models trained on biological replicates. For edgeR calls, a false discovery rate-adjusted p below 0.01 and a log2 fold-change threshold of 1 were applied. As an exploratory analysis of dynamics, max-normalized trajectories of the 1000 most abundant clonotypes were examined with PCA combined with hierarchical clustering. Each responding clone was given a CD4 or CD8 phenotype based on the CD4+ and CD8+ repertoires, which had been sequenced separately. In-frame beta chains were kept once TCRdb had trimmed the public reads at Q25 with fastp and called clones with MiXCR. Rows merge per CDR3 protein into single entries with the most common DNA and genes. TCRdb, rather than the study authors, made the V and J calls. For this sample the table gives approximately 450,000 distinct CDR3 sequences, of which 15% to 20% were detected only once. More than 9% of the sample is in the top ten clones.

The sample comprised PBMCs or a T cell subset sorted from them (not recorded which). The receptor's source is an adult woman who had mild COVID-19 (a few samples of this study predate the infection). The sample titles of this study are shuffled in the database, so cell type and time point are left out; the donor was told from shared clones.

The CDR3 reads CASSSVGTGTDTQYF. In nucleotides, the sequence is TGTGCCAGCAGCTCCGTGGGGACAGGGACAGATACGCAGTATTTT. The sequence joins TRBV7-9 to TRBJ2-3, with 9 bases matching TRBD1. The CDR3 covers 15 residues, taking in both the cysteine and the phenylalanine. Just the 45-base CDR3 DNA is kept, in frame starting at base 1. In the germline V gene (reference sequence), CDR1 corresponds to SEHNR and CDR2 to FQNEAQ. V ends up 4 bases short and J 3 bases short, with an unmatched junction base count of 5.